These 25 T cell receptor beta chains were sequenced from one sample in a study of cytomegalovirus exposure and HLA in healthy donors. A multiplex PCR was run with 60 Vbeta primers and 13 Jbeta primers. Sequencing used immunoSEQ multiplex PCR; TCRdb keeps in-frame clones, though not all of them. Of about 190,000 clones in the sample, just under 75% are singletons; the top ten hold about 3.1%. The material sequenced was PBMCs. The receptors were sampled from a woman in her 30s in good health and CMV-seropositive.

CDR3 protein: CASSPRTGVITGELFF. DNA of the CDR3: TGTGCCAGCAGCCCCCGGACAGGGGTCATCACCGGGGAGCTGTTTTTT. V and J are TRBV7-2 and TRBJ2-2; 9 nucleotides agree with TRBD1. V lost 5 bases to trimming and J lost 4 bases; unmatched junction nucleotides: 8. The germline V gene encodes CDR1 SGHTA and CDR2 FQGNSA. The CDR3 runs to 16 residues.

J is TRBJ2-7 and V is TRBV11-2, with 8 nucleotides matching TRBD1. V lost 6 bases to trimming and J lost 4 bases; unmatched junction nucleotides: 11. CDR3 size: 15 residues. Germline assignment: CDR1 SGHAT and CDR2 FQNNGV. In nucleotides, the CDR3 is TGTGCCAGCAGGTTCCCGGGACAGGCTTTATACGAGCAGTACTTC. Translation: CASRFPGQALYEQYF.

The V call is TRBV28, the J call TRBJ1-1; TRBD1 might be the D (6 bases). Trimming stripped 3 bases from V and 7 bases from J, with 18 bases between. Germline V lookup: CDR1 MDHEN, CDR2 SYDVKM. CDR3 length equals 15 residues. The CDR3 protein is CASSLPPGTPHEAFF. CDR3 DNA sequence: TGTGCCAGCAGTTTGCCTCCCGGGACACCGCATGAAGCTTTCTTT.

The chain links TRBV6-4 to TRBJ2-7, with 9 nucleotides matching TRBD2. After removal of 3 bases from V and 4 bases from J, the junction contained 7 bases not matched to a gene. This CDR3 is 15 amino acids long. Germline lookup yields CDR1 MRHNA and CDR2 SNTAGT. For the CDR3, the DNA is TGTGCCAGCAGTGAAGAGGTAGCGGGAGTGTACGAGCAGTACTTC. This sequence encodes CASSEEVAGVYEQYF.

As regards this clone: This same CDR3 is encoded by further DNA sequences in the sample. V is TRBV5-1 and J is TRBJ2-7, with 8 bases lining up with TRBD2. Germline CDR1 reads SGHRS; CDR2 reads YFSETQ. There are 14 residues in the CDR3. The V and J ends lost 1 base and 4 bases, in that order; junction bases with no gene match: 4. The CDR3 DNA reads TGCGCCAGCAGCTTGACGGGGGGGGTTTACGAGCAGTACTTC. Translated: CASSLTGGVYEQYF.

The chain couples TRBV27 to TRBJ2-5; D may be TRBD1 (6 bases). The J call is doubtful: the DNA matches TRBJ2-7 better. In germline, CDR1 is MNHEY, CDR2 SMNVEV (reference sequence). CDR3 length: 15 amino acids. The CDR3 bases are TGTGCCAGCAGTTGGGGTGGCTCAGGGGCCTACGAGCAGTACTTC. It is translated as CASSWGGSGAYEQYF.

The V and J genes are TRBV9 and TRBJ2-3; 11 nucleotides agree with TRBD2. CDR3 length: 19 amino acids. Unmatched junction bases numbered 17, after V lost 0 bases and J lost 8 bases. The V gene's germline CDR1 is SGDLS and CDR2 YYNGEE. The CDR3 reads CASSVDPASGRRGDSTQYF. In DNA, the CDR3 is TGTGCCAGCAGCGTAGATCCGGCTAGCGGGAGGCGGGGGGATAGTACGCAGTATTTT.

The chain couples TRBV5-6 to TRBJ2-5; 9 nucleotides agree with TRBD2. Looked up from germline, CDR1 is SGHDT and CDR2 is YYEEEE. The CDR3 has 15 residues. V lost 1 base, J lost 0 bases, and 1 base stayed unmatched. The CDR3 loop is CASSLKREDQETQYF. The CDR3 DNA reads TGTGCCAGCAGCTTGAAGCGGGAGGACCAAGAGACCCAGTACTTC.

CDR3 sequence reads: CASSAGTTTDTQYF. The CDR3 DNA sequence: TGCGCCAGCAGCGCGGGGACTACCACAGATACGCAGTATTTT. The chain employs TRBV5-1 and TRBJ2-3; 7 bases agree with TRBD2. This CDR3 comprises 14 residues. Germline CDR1 reads SGHRS; CDR2 reads YFSETQ. The V and J ends lost 4 bases and 2 bases, in that order; junction bases with no gene match: 4.

The count of this clone is one. This chain uses TRBV6-5 with TRBJ1-2, with D perhaps TRBD1 (5 bases). Germline assignment: CDR1 MNHEY and CDR2 SVGAGI. Deletions cut 4 bases from V and 3 bases from J, with 12 bases between. The CDR3 sequence is 14 residues long. The CDR3 loop reads CASSWGGGDYGYTF. For the CDR3, the DNA is TGTGCCAGCAGTTGGGGTGGGGGGGACTATGGCTACACCTTC.

The rearrangement joins TRBV2 to TRBJ2-2; no firm D call. From germline, CDR1 is SNHLY and CDR2 FYNNEI. V lost 4 bases and J lost 6, with 9 bases in between. The CDR3 extends over 13 amino acids. CDR3 protein: CASSARSAGELFF. Here the CDR3 DNA reads TGTGCCAGCAGTGCCCGGTCCGCCGGGGAGCTGTTTTTT.

The CDR3 sequence: CASSLGTGKTDTQYF. CDR3 sequence (DNA): TGCGCCAGCAGCCTTGGGACAGGGAAGACAGATACGCAGTATTTT. The rearrangement uses TRBV4-1 and TRBJ2-3, with TRBD1 matching over 9 bases. Germline V gene lookup returns CDR1 MGHRA and CDR2 YSYEKL. This CDR3 is built from 15 residues. V lost 4 bases to trimming and J lost 3 bases; unmatched junction nucleotides: 5.

V usage is TRBV18 and J usage is TRBJ2-7, with 10 nucleotides matching TRBD1. The CDR3 runs to 17 residues. Losses at the gene ends were 3 bases for V and 6 bases for J; bases not matched to a gene: 14. Per the germline V gene, CDR1 is KGHSH and CDR2 is LQKENI. CDR3 nucleotides: TGTGCCAGCTCACCTTCCTCTGCGACAGGGGGCCTTAGCGAGCAGTACTTC. Protein product: CASSPSSATGGLSEQYF.

The V call is TRBV25-1, the J call TRBJ2-7, with a weak D call TRBD2 (6 bases). The CDR3 is made up of 14 amino acids. Trimming cost V 6 bases and J 0 bases, with 12 bases left between them. Germline lookup yields CDR1 MGHDK and CDR2 SYGVNS. The CDR3 bases are TGTGCCAGCAGCTGGGACTTCCGCTCCTACGAGCAGTACTTC. Translation gives CASSWDFRSYEQYF.

This clone was picked up a small number of times. The rearrangement joins TRBV1 to TRBJ2-5; the table's D gene call, TRBD2, was not cross checked with the DNA. TRBV1 is a pseudogene. The CDR3 is made up of 15 amino acids. In DNA form, the CDR3 reads TGCACCAGCAGCCCCGGGACTAGCGGAGGGGAGACCCAGTACTTC. Translation gives CTSSPGTSGGETQYF.

The chain is built from TRBV15 and TRBJ2-1; perhaps TRBD2 as D (6 bases). Germline CDR1 is LNHNV and CDR2 is YYDKDF (reference sequence). The germline V and J ends were trimmed by 8 bases and 7 bases, with 24 bases remaining between them. There are 16 residues in the CDR3. The CDR3: CATGSSGVWYGNEQFF. The CDR3 DNA reads TGTGCCACCGGGTCCTCGGGGGTTTGGTATGGGAATGAGCAGTTCTTC.

V and J are TRBV7-9 and TRBJ2-3; D gene ambiguous. CDR3 length equals 15 residues. V was trimmed by 5 bases and J by 6 bases, leaving 18 bases between them. CDR1 is SEHNR and CDR2 is FQNEAQ in the germline V gene (reference sequence). Here the CDR3 reads CASSTKAADHDTQYF. CDR3 in DNA: TGTGCCAGCAGCACTAAGGCGGCAGACCACGATACGCAGTATTTT. The variable domain in full, completed from reference TRBV7-9 and TRBJ2-3, reads DTGVSQNPRHKITKRGQNVTFRCDPISEHNRLYWYRQTLGQGPEFLTYFQNEAQLEKSRLLSDRFSAERPKGSFSTLEIQRTEQGDSAMYLCASSTKAADHDTQYFGPGTRLTVL.

This clone has just one count. CDR3 residues: CASSLVGGNEKLFF. In DNA form, the CDR3 reads TGTGCCAGCTCACTGGTCGGGGGGAATGAAAAACTGTTTTTT. The chain is built from TRBV18 and TRBJ1-4; maybe TRBD1 (5 bases). The CDR3 covers 14 residues. Germline assignment: CDR1 KGHSH and CDR2 LQKENI. V gave up 4 bases and J gave up 5 bases, with 11 bases separating them.

V usage is TRBV28 and J usage is TRBJ1-1; D is unresolved. The CDR3 spans 14 residues. The germline V and J ends were trimmed by 3 bases and 2 bases, with 10 bases remaining between them. Per germline, CDR1 MDHEN and CDR2 SYDVKM. The CDR3 DNA follows: TGTGCCAGCAGTTTCAGGAACAGCAACACTGAAGCTTTCTTT. Protein product: CASSFRNSNTEAFF. Full variable domain (rest looked up from reference TRBV28 and TRBJ1-1): DVKVTQSSRYLVKRTGEKVFLECVQDMDHENMFWYRQDPGLGLRLIYFSYDVKMKEKGDIPEGYSVSREKKERFSLILESASTNQTSMYLCASSFRNSNTEAFFGQGTRLTVV.

This clone occurred once. This chain connects TRBV25-1 to TRBJ2-1; 7 bases fit TRBD2. The CDR3 contains 16 residues. CDR1 MGHDK and CDR2 SYGVNS come from the germline V gene. V trimming: 2 bases; J trimming: 2 bases; junction bases outside the gene matches: 6. CDR3 in amino acids: CASSEAGAGAYNEQFF. The CDR3, as DNA: TGTGCCAGCAGTGAAGCGGGAGCGGGTGCCTACAATGAGCAGTTCTTC.

The chain has TRBV2 and TRBJ2-7, with D tentatively TRBD2 (6 bases). The length of the CDR3 is 14 residues. V lost 7 bases, J lost 0 bases, and 13 bases lay in between. Germline CDR1 reads SNHLY; CDR2 reads FYNNEI. DNA for the CDR3: TGTGCCAGCAAAACGGGACTGAACTCCTACGAGCAGTACTTC. This gives the protein CASKTGLNSYEQYF.

The chain is built from TRBV18 and TRBJ1-2; TRBD1 agrees at 9 bases. Germline CDR1 is KGHSH and CDR2 is LQKENI. Losses at the gene ends were 6 bases for V and 8 bases for J; bases not matched to a gene: 10. The CDR3 contains 14 residues. CDR3 sequence: CASSPGQGLDGYTF. As DNA, the CDR3 is TGTGCCAGCTCGCCGGGACAGGGACTTGACGGCTACACCTTC.

This rearrangement joins TRBV10-3 to TRBJ2-7; TRBD1 aligns across 9 bases. CDR3 length: 13 amino acids. The germline gives CDR1 ENHRY, CDR2 SYGVKD. With V trimmed by 5 bases and J by 8 bases, 7 bases remained unmatched. The CDR3 spells CAISRDRDLKQYF. The CDR3 nucleotides read TGTGCCATCAGTCGGGACAGGGACCTCAAGCAGTACTTC.

This clone appeared once. J is TRBJ2-5 and V is TRBV7-8; unclear D gene. The J call may not be correct, given that the DNA end is closer to TRBJ2-7. Germline V gene lookup returns CDR1 SGHVS and CDR2 FQNEAQ. The CDR3 runs 12 residues. In DNA, the CDR3 is TGTGCCAGCAGCTTTGACTCCTACGAGCAGTACTTC. Its protein product is CASSFDSYEQYF.

The genes are TRBV7-2 and TRBJ2-2; TRBD2 matches at 9 bases. The length of the CDR3 is 17 residues. The germline CDR1 and CDR2 sequences are SGHTA and FQGNSA. V dropped 9 bases and J dropped 5; count of bases not matched to a gene: 16. CDR3 nucleotides: TGTGCCAGTTCGTCCGGGCTAGCGGGATTTGCGACCGGGGAGCTGTTTTTT. This gives the protein CASSSGLAGFATGELFF.